The clone carrying this TCR beta chain was seen ten or more times. TCRdb used MiXCR to reprocess the 5' RACE reads, holding one entry per CDR3 protein. The sample lists around 69,000 distinct CDR3 sequences; 3.4% were seen once. The data originate from a study of neurological immune-mediated disorders. Germline V gene sequence: CDR1 SGHVS, CDR2 FQNEAQ. The CDR3 contains 16 residues. Trimming cost V 5 bases and J 3 bases; bases outside gene matches: 7. This receptor was taken from a man aged 40-50 years with multiple sclerosis. The chain is built from TRBV7-8 and TRBJ2-1; 10 bases are a match to TRBD2. The sequencing sample was made of PBMCs. The CDR3 loop is CASSRTWTSGYNEQFF. CDR3 coding DNA: TGTGCCAGCAGCCGGACTTGGACTAGCGGCTACAATGAGCAGTTCTTC.